What follows are 19 T cell receptor beta chains derived from one specimen sequenced in a study of T cells in Graves' hyperthyroidism and ophthalmopathy. The investigators amplified TCR beta CDR3 regions from RNA transcripts. The HTBI set primed first-round TCR CDR3 RT-PCR. TCRdb fed the multiplex PCR reads into MiXCR, producing one record per CDR3 protein. The sample shows over 450,000 distinct CDR3 sequences, approximately 15% of them seen only once. Material: blood. The origin of the receptors is a young woman with Graves' hyperthyroidism.

This clonotype occurred many times. The genes are TRBV18 and TRBJ2-7; 7 nucleotides match TRBD1. This CDR3 is 13 amino acids long. J gave up 4 bases and V 4 bases, and 4 bases lay outside the gene matches. The V gene's germline CDR1 is KGHSH and CDR2 LQKENI. The CDR3 region has the DNA TGTGCCAGCTCACTCGGGACAGCTTACGAGCAGTACTTC. Its protein is CASSLGTAYEQYF.

The rearrangement links TRBV19 to TRBJ1-2; D may be TRBD1 (5 bases). V was shortened by 11 bases and J by 9 bases, with 13 bases between the two germline ends. Germline V gene sequence: CDR1 LNHDA, CDR2 SQIVND (reference sequence). This CDR3 is built from 10 residues. The CDR3 DNA is TGTGCCGCCTCAGGGTATAGCTACACCTTC. This codes for CAASGYSYTF.

The chain carries TRBV6-1 and TRBJ2-1; the D is unclear. CDR1 and CDR2 (germline): MNHNS, SASEGT. V shed 7 bases and J shed 4 bases, with 17 bases lying between them. The CDR3 is 15 residues long. The CDR3 region is CASTPSKTFYNEQFF. The CDR3 nucleotides are TGTGCCAGCACCCCGTCGAAAACTTTTTACAATGAGCAGTTCTTC.

This clonotype has more than one count but fewer than ten. The J gene is TRBJ1-1, the V gene TRBV19, with TRBD1 identical over 8 bases. This CDR3 is built from 15 residues. Trimming at V came to 3 bases and at J to 4 bases, leaving 7 bases not matched to a gene. Germline loops: CDR1 LNHDA, CDR2 SQIVND (reference sequence). CDR3 in DNA: TGTGCCAGTAGTATGTTTCAGGGGGCATCCACTGAAGCTTTCTTT. Amino acid sequence: CASSMFQGASTEAFF.

This clonotype occurred many times. The chain joins TRBV24-1 to TRBJ2-1; no clear D. This CDR3 is 16 amino acids long. The germline V gene encodes CDR1 KGHDR and CDR2 SFDVKD. V dropped 3 bases and J dropped 5 bases, with 16 bases sitting between them. The chain's CDR3 is CATSDPHSSAHNEQFF. The CDR3 DNA is TGTGCCACCAGTGATCCCCATTCAAGCGCGCACAATGAGCAGTTCTTC.

The gene calls are TRBV19 and TRBJ2-2, with D possibly matching TRBD1 (5 bases). With 1 base removed from V and 3 bases from J, the gap between germline ends came to 9 bases. Germline V CDR1 and CDR2: LNHDA, SQIVND (reference sequence). There are 15 residues in the CDR3. In nucleotides, the CDR3 is TGTGCCAGTAGTATAGGGGCCAGGGACACCGGGGAGCTGTTTTTT. Protein: CASSIGARDTGELFF.

This clonotype was found once. This sequence may be a read error, since a much larger clone differs from it by one base. This chain uses TRBV11-3 with TRBJ2-1; the match to TRBD2 covers 8 bases. V was clipped by 5 bases and J by 8 bases; unmatched bases: 14. The CDR3 is 16 amino acids. Germline values: CDR1 SGHNT, CDR2 YENEEA. The CDR3 loop reads CASSHGASGLWDEQFF. The CDR3 DNA is TGTGCCAGCAGCCATGGGGCTAGCGGGTTGTGGGATGAGCAGTTCTTC.

There are many counts of this clonotype. The genes are TRBV19 and TRBJ2-7; D is perhaps TRBD1 or TRBD2 (5 bases each). The V end lost 7 bases, the J end lost 1 base, and 14 bases lay between the germline ends. In germline, CDR1 is LNHDA, CDR2 SQIVND (reference sequence). The CDR3 covers 14 residues. The CDR3 DNA follows: TGTGCCAGTAACCCCGGGACCGCGTCCTACGAGCAGTACTTC. This encodes CASNPGTASYEQYF.

This clonotype was picked up a small number of times. A read error may be the cause here, since a much bigger clone is one base away. This chain uses TRBV18 with TRBJ1-1; D perhaps matches TRBD1 (5 bases). The CDR3 loop spans 13 amino acids. From germline, CDR1 is KGHSH and CDR2 LQKENI. The CDR3: CACSPAQGREAFF. CDR3 bases: TGTGCCTGCTCACCCGCGCAGGGTCGGGAAGCTTTCTTT.

This clonotype turned up a few times. This chain joins TRBV5-8 and TRBJ1-4; 8 nucleotides line up with TRBD1. The V gene end was trimmed by 1 base and the J gene end by 8 bases; junction bases not matched to a gene: 7. This CDR3 is built from 15 residues. The V gene's germline CDR1 is SGHTS and CDR2 YDEGEE. The CDR3 bases are TGTGCCAGCAGCTTGTCGGGCAGGGGGCTCGAAAAACTGTTTTTT. As protein: CASSLSGRGLEKLFF.

The gene calls are TRBV15 and TRBJ2-7; 10 bases match TRBD2. The CDR3 spans 15 residues. V trimming: 0 bases; J trimming: 3 bases; junction bases outside the gene matches: 2. The germline V gene encodes CDR1 LNHNV and CDR2 YYDKDF (reference sequence). The CDR3 protein is CATSRDRTSGYEQYV. The CDR3 coding sequence is TGTGCCACCAGCAGAGATAGGACTAGCGGCTACGAGCAGTACGTC.

Remarks on this clonotype: A much bigger clone sits one base away, suggesting this may be a read error. V usage is TRBV7-2 and J usage is TRBJ2-7; TRBD2 matches at 8 bases. V lost 5 bases to trimming and J lost 4 bases; unmatched junction nucleotides: 7. From germline, CDR1 is SGHTA and CDR2 FQGNSA. The CDR3 runs 14 residues. CDR3 DNA sequence: TGTGCCAGCAGCCAAACTAGCGGTAAATACGAGCAGTACTTC. Protein product: CASSQTSGKYEQYF.

In this sample, this clonotype turned up many times. The chain links TRBV3-1 to TRBJ2-5, with D tentatively TRBD2 (5 bases). The CDR3 is made up of 15 amino acids. The V gene's germline CDR1 is LGHDT and CDR2 YNNKEL (reference sequence). The V and J ends lost 0 bases and 1 base respectively, with 9 bases between them. The CDR3 reads CASSQDTRSQETQYF. The CDR3 DNA follows: TGTGCCAGCAGCCAAGATACTAGGAGCCAAGAGACCCAGTACTTC.

This clonotype was picked up a small number of times. The chain links TRBV6-1 to TRBJ2-7; no reliable D call. Germline V gene sequence: CDR1 MNHNS, CDR2 SASEGT. The CDR3 has 15 residues. Trimming removed 5 bases at V and 2 bases at J, with 16 bases between. The CDR3 reads CASSYQAGEAYEQYV. For the CDR3, the DNA is TGTGCCAGCAGTTATCAGGCAGGAGAAGCCTACGAGCAGTACGTC.

Many counts were recorded for this clonotype. V is TRBV20-1 and J is TRBJ1-2, with D unclear. The CDR3 sequence is 12 residues long. The germline gives CDR1 DFQATT, CDR2 SNEGSKA (reference sequence). V gave up 0 bases and J gave up 3 bases, with 5 bases separating them. CDR3 amino acids: CSARDGDYGYTF. In DNA form, the CDR3 reads TGCAGTGCTAGAGATGGGGACTATGGCTACACCTTC.

There are many counts of this clonotype. J is TRBJ2-7 and V is TRBV27, with D perhaps matching TRBD1 (6 bases). Germline loops: CDR1 MNHEY, CDR2 SMNVEV (reference sequence). This CDR3 is 16 amino acids long. Trimming removed 6 bases from V and 0 bases from J, with 18 bases in between. The chain's CDR3 is CASRERDRFDSYEQYF. CDR3 DNA sequence: TGTGCCAGCAGAGAACGTGACAGGTTCGACTCCTACGAGCAGTACTTC.

In this sample, this clonotype turned up many times. The chain uses TRBV7-8 and TRBJ2-5, with D perhaps matching TRBD1 (6 bases). The CDR3 spans 15 residues. The germline CDR1 and CDR2 sequences are SGHVS and FQNEAQ. V lost 5 bases and J 6 bases, leaving 19 bases between the germline ends. CDR3 in amino acids: CASSPDRSHMKTQYF. CDR3 sequence (DNA): TGTGCCAGCAGCCCGGACAGATCCCACATGAAGACCCAGTACTTC. Filled out from reference TRBV7-8 and TRBJ2-5, the complete variable domain reads GAGVSQSPRYKVAKRGQDVALRCDPISGHVSLFWYQQALGQGPEFLTYFQNEAQLDKSGLPSDRFFAERPEGSVSTLKIQRTQQEDSAVYLCASSPDRSHMKTQYFGPGTRLLVL.

This clonotype has just a few counts. The rearrangement uses TRBV29-1 and TRBJ2-1; 10 bases fit TRBD2. V was pared by 4 bases and J by 5 bases, with 2 bases of the junction left unmatched. Germline V gene sequence: CDR1 SQVTM, CDR2 ANQGSEA. The CDR3 covers 13 residues. The CDR3 coding sequence is TGCAGCGTTGCACTAGCGGGGAACAATGAGCAGTTCTTC. Its protein product is CSVALAGNNEQFF.

The J gene is TRBJ2-1, the V gene TRBV11-2; weak D call: TRBD2 (6 bases). The V and J ends lost 4 bases and 1 base respectively, with 17 bases between them. The V gene's germline CDR1 is SGHAT and CDR2 FQNNGV. CDR3 length: 17 amino acids. In DNA, the CDR3 is TGTGCCAGCAGCTCCCGAAGGTACGGGAGATCCTACAATGAGCAGTTCTTC. Encoded protein: CASSSRRYGRSYNEQFF.